This T cell receptor beta chain appears in the sequencing data of a study of blood T cell repertoires in COVID-19. Study information: Acute and convalescent COVID-19 specimens originated in the United States, Italy and Spain. PBMCs, B-cell-depleted T cells, or T cells were the source of the cDNA or gDNA that made up the material.

Germline V lookup: CDR1 MGHRA, CDR2 YSYEKL. The V and J ends lost 4 bases and 5 bases, in that order; junction bases with no gene match: 9. This CDR3 is 15 amino acids long. Source study methods: Reference gene primer amplification gave estimated nucleated cell counts. Assay used: immunoSEQ multiplex PCR; TCRdb lists only in-frame clones, some missing. V and J calls plus clone size are reproduced from that table; the DNA served to infer D and trimming. The table has 270,000 or so clones, around 86% seen once. Sequencing input: peripheral blood. The clonotype comes from a woman younger than 45 with active or convalescent COVID-19. The chain couples TRBV4-1 to TRBJ1-2; TRBD1 agrees at 8 bases. The CDR3 sequence: CASSPLDRGGYGYTF. In DNA, the CDR3 is TGCGCCAGCAGCCCCCTCGACAGGGGAGGGTATGGCTACACCTTC.